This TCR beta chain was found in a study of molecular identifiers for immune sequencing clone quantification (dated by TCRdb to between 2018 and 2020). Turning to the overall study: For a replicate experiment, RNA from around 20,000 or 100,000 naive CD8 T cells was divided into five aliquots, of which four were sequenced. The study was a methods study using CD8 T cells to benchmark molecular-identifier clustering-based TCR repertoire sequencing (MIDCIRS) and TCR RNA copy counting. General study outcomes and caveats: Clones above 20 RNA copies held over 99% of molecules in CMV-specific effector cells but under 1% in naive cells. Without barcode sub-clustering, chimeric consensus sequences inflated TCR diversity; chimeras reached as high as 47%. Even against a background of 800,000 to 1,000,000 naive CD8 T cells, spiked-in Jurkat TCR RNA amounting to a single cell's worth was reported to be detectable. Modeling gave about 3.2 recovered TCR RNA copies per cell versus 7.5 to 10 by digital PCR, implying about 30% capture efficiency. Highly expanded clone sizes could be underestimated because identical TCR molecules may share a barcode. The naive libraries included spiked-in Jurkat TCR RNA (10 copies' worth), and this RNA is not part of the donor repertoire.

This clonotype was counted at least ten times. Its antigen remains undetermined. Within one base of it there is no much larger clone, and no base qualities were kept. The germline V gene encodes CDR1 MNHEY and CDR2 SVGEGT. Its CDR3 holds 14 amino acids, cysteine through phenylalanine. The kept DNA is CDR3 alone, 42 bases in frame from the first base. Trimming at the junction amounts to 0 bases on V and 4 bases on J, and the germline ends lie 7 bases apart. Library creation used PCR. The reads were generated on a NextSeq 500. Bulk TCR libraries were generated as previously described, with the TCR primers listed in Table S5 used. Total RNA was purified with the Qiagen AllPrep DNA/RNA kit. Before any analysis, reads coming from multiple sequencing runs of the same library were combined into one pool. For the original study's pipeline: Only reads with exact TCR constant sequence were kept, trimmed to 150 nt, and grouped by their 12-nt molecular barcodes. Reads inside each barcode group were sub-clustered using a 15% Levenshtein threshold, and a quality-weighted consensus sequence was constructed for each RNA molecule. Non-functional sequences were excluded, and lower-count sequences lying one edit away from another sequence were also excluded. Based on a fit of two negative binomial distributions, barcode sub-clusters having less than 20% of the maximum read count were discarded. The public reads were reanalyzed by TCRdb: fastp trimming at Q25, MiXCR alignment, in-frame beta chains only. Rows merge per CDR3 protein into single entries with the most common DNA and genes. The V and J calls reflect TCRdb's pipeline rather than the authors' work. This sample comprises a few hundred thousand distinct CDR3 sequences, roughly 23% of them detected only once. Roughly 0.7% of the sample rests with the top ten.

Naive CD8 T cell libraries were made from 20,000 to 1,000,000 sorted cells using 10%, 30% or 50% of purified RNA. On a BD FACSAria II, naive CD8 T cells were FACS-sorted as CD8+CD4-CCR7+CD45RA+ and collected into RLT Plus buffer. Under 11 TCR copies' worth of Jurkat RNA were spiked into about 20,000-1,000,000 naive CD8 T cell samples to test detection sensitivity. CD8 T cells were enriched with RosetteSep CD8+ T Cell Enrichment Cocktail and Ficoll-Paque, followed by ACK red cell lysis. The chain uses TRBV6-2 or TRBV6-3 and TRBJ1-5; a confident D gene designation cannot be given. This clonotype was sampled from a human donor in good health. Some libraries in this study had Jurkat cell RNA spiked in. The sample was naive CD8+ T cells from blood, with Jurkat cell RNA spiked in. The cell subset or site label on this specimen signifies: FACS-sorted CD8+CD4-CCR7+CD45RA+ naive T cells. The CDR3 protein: CASSYSNGNQPQHF. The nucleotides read TGTGCCAGCAGTTACTCGAACGGGAATCAGCCCCAGCATTTT.